The following is a T cell receptor beta chain sequence with its context. No cognate antigen has been identified for it. No base quality values were provided; no much bigger clone lies one nucleotide off. V is pared back by 2 bases and J by 0 bases, with 11 bases lying between the germline termini. The CDR3 covers 16 residues, taking in both the cysteine and the phenylalanine. Only the CDR3 part of the read is kept: 48 bases, read in frame from the first base. From a lookup of the germline V gene, CDR1 and CDR2 are SNHLY and FYNNEI. TCRbeta CDR3 regions were amplified from genomic DNA using the immunoSEQ Assay, a bias-controlled multiplex PCR. Turning to the authors' computational methods: Within the assay, amplification of reference gene primers was used to estimate how many nucleated cells each sample contained. Sequence reads were collapsed and filtered to measure the absolute abundance of every unique TCRbeta CDR3 rearrangement. For each sample, productive Simpson clonality was calculated as the square root of Simpson's diversity index over productive rearrangements. This immuneACCESS table, as held by TCRdb, lists in-frame sequences with V and J called but not all clones. Of the missing ones, under half trace to an unresolved V gene in checked studies; the others have no known cause. From that table come the V and J calls and clone size; the DNA was used to work out D and trimming. For this sample there are under 150,000 clones; approximately 86% appear just once. Under 2.5% of the sample goes to the ten largest clones.

This sample stems from a study of blood T cell repertoires in COVID-19 (dated by TCRdb to about 2020). Context from the whole study: The collaborator samples originated in the United States, Italy and Spain and spanned the acute and convalescent phases of COVID-19. The material from the prospective study consisted of cDNA or gDNA derived from T cells, B-cell-depleted T cells, or PBMCs. Deeply sampled blood TCRbeta repertoires from subjects exposed to, actively infected with, or recovered from COVID-19 were included in the dataset. A freely available public database, intended as a resource for researchers studying the immune response to SARS-CoV-2, is where the repertoires were released. Samples came from the ongoing ImmuneRACE study (first 160 participants) plus 1,254 subjects from 6 global collaborators. A de-identified subject ID, COVID-19 status, age in years and sex were almost always included in the sample metadata. Where HLA class I and class II types were available, the types were taken from metadata supplied by the sample provider, not from assay-based typing. Results the study describes overall, beyond this receptor: The quantity of clinical and demographic metadata differed by source and by participant and was supplied without curation.

In the prospective study, participants were 18 to 89 years old, resided in 24 geographic areas of the United States, and were enrolled through a virtual design. In the prospective study, participants were assigned to cohorts based on the clinical history participants reported in a screening survey and a study questionnaire. Recovered participants in ImmuneRACE Cohort 3 were defined as having two consecutive negative NP/OP PCR tests, clearance from a healthcare professional, or resolution of symptoms. In the prospective study, mobile phlebotomists collected whole blood, serum and a nasopharyngeal or oropharyngeal swab from each participant. Participants in the prospective study had the option to provide additional blood draws and questionnaires over a roughly two-month period. Prospective study blood samples were shipped either frozen or at room temperature before DNA extraction.

The clonotype was recovered from a woman in her 50s who had recovered from COVID-19. The chain uses TRBV2 and TRBJ1-3; a confident D gene designation cannot be given. Material for sequencing was PBMCs or T cells enriched from blood (not recorded which). The encoded CDR3 is CASSETDLSSGNTIYF. The DNA is TGTGCCAGCAGTGAAACGGACTTATCCTCTGGAAACACCATATATTTT. With the rest looked up from the reference TRBV2 and TRBJ1-3 genes rather than sequenced, the full variable domain is EPEVTQTPSHQVTQMGQEVILRCVPISNHLYFYWYRQILGQKVEFLVSFYNNEISEKSEIFDDQFSVERPDGSNFTLKIRSTKLEDSAMYFCASSETDLSSGNTIYFGEGSWLTVV.